This T cell receptor (beta chain) was sequenced in a study of blood T cell repertoires in COVID-19. Study background: T cells, B-cell-depleted T cells, or PBMCs provided the cDNA or gDNA that served as material.

Trimming removed 2 bases at V and 4 bases at J, with 10 bases between. This CDR3 is 14 amino acids long. Germline CDR1 is SGHAT and CDR2 is FQDESV (reference sequence). Per the authors' pipeline: Estimation of nucleated cell counts relied on the amplification of reference gene primers. Clones were sequenced by immunoSEQ multiplex PCR, and TCRdb holds only the in-frame ones, with some missing. That table is the source of V, J and clone size, and D and trimming were worked out from the DNA. Of about 110,000 clones listed, approximately 85% are singletons. The chain is built from TRBV11-1 and TRBJ2-3; the D gene is possibly TRBD1 (6 bases). Material for sequencing was peripheral blood. This receptor was taken from a human donor in a cohort sampled during active COVID-19. The CDR3 DNA reads TGTGCCAGCAGCTTAAGGGGGTGGGCAGATACGCAGTATTTT. Translated: CASSLRGWADTQYF.